These T cell receptor beta chains were read from a single sample in a study of neurological immune-mediated disorders. TCRdb reprocessed the 5' RACE reads via MiXCR and lists one record per CDR3 protein. The sample consists of approximately 90,000 distinct CDR3 sequences, roughly 3.5% of them appearing once. Sequenced sample: PBMCs. These receptors were taken from a woman under 30 with multiple sclerosis. Each CDR3 is given with its conserved first and last residue. A D gene is named only where the DNA matches it firmly. Rows give clone size only sometimes, using once, few, many, or a class for an expanded clone.

D	V	size	J	DNA	CDR3
TRBD1	TRBV6-6	many	TRBJ2-7	TGTGCCAGCAGTTTGAGGACAGGAACCTACGAGCAGTACTTC	CASSLRTGTYEQYF
NA	TRBV6-6	many	TRBJ2-2	TGTGCCAGCAGTTACCGGGACACCGGGGAGCTGTTTTTT	CASSYRDTGELFF
NA	TRBV11-1	many	TRBJ2-4	TGTGCCAGCAGCGCATCCCCCCTTCGGGGATCGGCCAAAAACATTCAGTACTTC	CASSASPLRGSAKNIQYF
TRBD2	TRBV28	few	TRBJ2-7	TGTGCCAGCAGTTTTCCTTCGACTAGCGGGAACTACGAGCAGTACTTC	CASSFPSTSGNYEQYF
TRBD2	TRBV14	NA	TRBJ2-6	TGTGCCAGTAGCCAAGACGATATTTTTGCACTAGCGAAGACTGGGGCCAACGTCCTGACTTTC	CASSQDDIFALAKTGANVLTF
TRBD1	TRBV9	many	TRBJ1-1	TGTGCCAGCAGCCCCTTCGGGGACAGGAACACTGAAGCTTTCTTT	CASSPFGDRNTEAFF
NA	TRBV10-3	many	TRBJ1-2	TGTGCCATCAGTGGATGGGCGGCAGGGAAAACCTTCCATGGCTACACCTTC	CAISGWAAGKTFHGYTF
TRBD1	TRBV3-1	many	TRBJ1-1	TGTGCCAGCAGCCTACTGGACAGGCCGAACACTGAAGCTTTCTTT	CASSLLDRPNTEAFF
NA	TRBV20-1	many	TRBJ2-2	TGCAGTGCTAGAGAGCGGGGAGGTCCCGGGGAGCTGTTTTTT	CSARERGGPGELFF
NA	TRBV15	many	TRBJ2-7	TGTGCCACCAGCAGAGATGTCCCCGCAGGCCTCTACGAGCAGTACTTC	CATSRDVPAGLYEQYF
NA	TRBV30	many	TRBJ2-7	TGTGCCTGGAGTCTCAGATACGAGCAGTACTTC	CAWSLRYEQYF
NA	TRBV6-1	NA	TRBJ1-1	TGTGCCAGCAGTTACGCGGGCACTGAAGCTTTCTTT	CASSYAGTEAFF
TRBD2	TRBV20-1	many	TRBJ2-5	TGCAGTGCTAGAGAATCTAGCGGGGCACAAGAGACCCAGTACTTC	CSARESSGAQETQYF
TRBD1	TRBV18	once	TRBJ1-6	TGTGCCAGCTCACCCCGGGACAGCAATTCACCCCTCCACTTT	CASSPRDSNSPLHF
TRBD1	TRBV4-1	many	TRBJ2-5	TGCGCCAGCAGCCCCAGGACAGGGGGCATGATTGAGACCCAGTACTTC	CASSPRTGGMIETQYF
TRBD1	TRBV5-1	many	TRBJ1-1	TGCGCCAGCAGCTTGGGGCCGACAGGGAGTTGGACTGAAGCTTTCTTT	CASSLGPTGSWTEAFF
NA	TRBV20-1	many	TRBJ1-3	TGCAGTGCTAATCATGGGGGCGCCAACTCTGGAAACACCATATATTTT	CSANHGGANSGNTIYF
TRBD1	TRBV28	many	TRBJ1-2	TGTGCCAGCAGTACCGGTTGGCAGGGGGCCGTGAACTATGGCTACACCTTC	CASSTGWQGAVNYGYTF
TRBD1	TRBV5-1	many	TRBJ2-5	TGCGCCAGCAGCTTGTCAGGGGGTTATGATGAGACCCAGTACTTC	CASSLSGGYDETQYF
NA	TRBV20-1	many	TRBJ2-7	TGCAGTGCGGCCCACCTTCCCTACGAGCAGTACTTC	CSAAHLPYEQYF
TRBD1	TRBV6-5	many	TRBJ2-2	TGTGCCAGCAGCCGGACAGGGTCCGGGGAGCTGTTTTTT	CASSRTGSGELFF
NA	TRBV2	many	TRBJ2-7	TGTGCCAGCAGTGAGAGTCGATGGGGGGAGCAGTACTTC	CASSESRWGEQYF
NA	TRBV20-1	many	TRBJ2-1	TGCAGTGCTAGAGATGGTACGTTTAGACCCAATGAGCAGTTCTTC	CSARDGTFRPNEQFF
NA	TRBV3-1	many	TRBJ1-1	TGTGCCAGCAGCCCTATACAGGGCCACACTGAAGCTTTCTTT	CASSPIQGHTEAFF
NA	TRBV30	NA	TRBJ2-5	TGTGCCTGGGGATCAGGGGCCCAAGAGACCCAGTACTTC	CAWGSGAQETQYF
TRBD1	TRBV20-1	many	TRBJ2-5	TGCAGTGCTAGGGGACAGGGGCCCAGGGAGACCCAGTACTTC	CSARGQGPRETQYF
NA	TRBV11-2	many	TRBJ2-4	TGTGCCAGCAGGGGGAATAGGTGGGCCAAAAACATTCAGTACTTC	CASRGNRWAKNIQYF
TRBD2	TRBV5-6	many	TRBJ2-2	TGTGCCAGCAGCTCCCCGGGACTAGCTTCCGGCACCGGGGAGCTGTTTTTT	CASSSPGLASGTGELFF